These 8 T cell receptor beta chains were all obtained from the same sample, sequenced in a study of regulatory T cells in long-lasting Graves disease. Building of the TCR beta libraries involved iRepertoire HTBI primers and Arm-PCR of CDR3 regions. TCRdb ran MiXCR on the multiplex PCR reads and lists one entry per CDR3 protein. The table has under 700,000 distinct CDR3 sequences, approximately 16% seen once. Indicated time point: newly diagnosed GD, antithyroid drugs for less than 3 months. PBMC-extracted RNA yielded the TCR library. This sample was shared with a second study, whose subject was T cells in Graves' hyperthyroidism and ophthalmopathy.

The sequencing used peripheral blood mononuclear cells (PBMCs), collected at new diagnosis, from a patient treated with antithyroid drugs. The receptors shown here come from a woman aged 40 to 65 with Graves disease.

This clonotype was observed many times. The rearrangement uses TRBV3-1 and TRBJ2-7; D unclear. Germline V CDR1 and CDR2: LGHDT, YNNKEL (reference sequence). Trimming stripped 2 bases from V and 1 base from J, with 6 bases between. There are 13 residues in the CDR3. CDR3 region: CASSQMVSYEQYF. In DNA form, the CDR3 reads TGTGCCAGCAGCCAAATGGTATCCTACGAGCAGTACTTC.

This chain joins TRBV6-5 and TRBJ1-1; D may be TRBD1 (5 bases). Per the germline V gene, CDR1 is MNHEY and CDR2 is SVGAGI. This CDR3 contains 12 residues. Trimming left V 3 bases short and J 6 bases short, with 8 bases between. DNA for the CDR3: TGTGCCAGCAGTTATATAGGGGCTGAAGCTTTCTTT. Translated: CASSYIGAEAFF.

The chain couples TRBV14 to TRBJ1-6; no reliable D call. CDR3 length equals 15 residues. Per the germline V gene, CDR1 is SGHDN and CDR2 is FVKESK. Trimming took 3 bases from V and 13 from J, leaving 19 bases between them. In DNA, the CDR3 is TGTGCCAGCAGCCATACGCAGGTGACCTTAGGGCCCCTCCACTTT. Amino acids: CASSHTQVTLGPLHF.

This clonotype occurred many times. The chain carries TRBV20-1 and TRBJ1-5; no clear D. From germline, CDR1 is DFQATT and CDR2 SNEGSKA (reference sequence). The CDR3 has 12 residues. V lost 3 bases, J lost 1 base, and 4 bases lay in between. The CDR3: CSARKSNQPQHF. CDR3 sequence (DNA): TGCAGTGCTAGGAAGAGCAATCAGCCCCAGCATTTT.

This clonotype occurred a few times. This CDR3 is CASAILAGGAWRNEQFF. The CDR3 DNA follows: TGTGCCAGTGCAATCCTAGCCGGGGGGGCCTGGAGGAATGAGCAGTTCTTC. The chain carries TRBV19 and TRBJ2-1; TRBD2 aligns across 8 bases. The CDR3 consists of 17 residues. Per germline, CDR1 LNHDA and CDR2 SQIVND (reference sequence). V was clipped by 8 bases and J by 7 bases; unmatched bases: 19.

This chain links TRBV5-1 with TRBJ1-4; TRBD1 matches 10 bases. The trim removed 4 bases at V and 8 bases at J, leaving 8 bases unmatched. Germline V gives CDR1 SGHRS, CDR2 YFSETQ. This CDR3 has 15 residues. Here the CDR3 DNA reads TGCGCCAGCAGCCTCTGGACAGGGGGAGGAGAAAAACTGTTTTTT. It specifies CASSLWTGGGEKLFF.

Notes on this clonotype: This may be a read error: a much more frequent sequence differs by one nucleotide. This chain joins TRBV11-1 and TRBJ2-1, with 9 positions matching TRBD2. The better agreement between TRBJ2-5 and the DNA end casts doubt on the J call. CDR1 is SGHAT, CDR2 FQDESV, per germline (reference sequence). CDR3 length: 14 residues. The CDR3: CASSQGLAQEAQYF. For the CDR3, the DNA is TGTGCCAGCAGCCAGGGACTAGCCCAAGAGGCCCAGTACTTC.

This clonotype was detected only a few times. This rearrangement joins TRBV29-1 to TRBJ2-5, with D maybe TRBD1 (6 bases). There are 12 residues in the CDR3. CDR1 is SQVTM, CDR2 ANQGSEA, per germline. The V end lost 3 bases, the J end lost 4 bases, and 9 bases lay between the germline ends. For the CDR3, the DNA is TGCAGCGTTGAGGACAGCGGAGAGACCCAGTACTTC. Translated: CSVEDSGETQYF.